This T cell receptor beta chain was captured in a study of blood T cell repertoires in COVID-19. Assay used: immunoSEQ multiplex PCR; TCRdb lists only in-frame clones, some missing. Of roughly 140,000 clones in the sample, around 84% were seen once. The CDR3 has 17 residues. Per germline, CDR1 SGHAT and CDR2 FQNNGV. With 1 base clipped from V and 1 base from J, the junction kept 5 bases outside the gene matches. The genes are TRBV11-2 and TRBJ2-5, with 11 bases that match TRBD2. Source material: PBMCs or T cells enriched from blood (not recorded which). The clonotype was recovered from a man aged 50 or older who had recovered from COVID-19. CDR3 DNA sequence: TGTGCCAGCAGCTTAGGATCTAGCGGGGGGCGCCAAGAGACCCAGTACTTC. Translation gives CASSLGSSGGRQETQYF.